Listed below are T cell receptor beta chains from one sample, sequenced in a study of T cell repertoires in cytomegalovirus infection. TCRdb redid the calling of the reads with MiXCR, one entry per CDR3 protein. The data hold about 310,000 distinct CDR3 sequences, with 8% to 10% observed a single time. The sample taken for sequencing was PBMCs. The receptors here all came from a human donor in good health (CMV status not recorded). Some clones in this sample may be carry-over from other donors' samples. Each CDR3 is given with its conserved first and last residue. A D gene is named only where the DNA matches it firmly. Clone size appears in some rows only: once, few, many, or a class for an expanded clone.

J,D,size,V,CDR3,DNA
TRBJ2-4,TRBD1,many,TRBV3-1,CASSPPRTGVGAKNIQYF,TGTGCCAGCAGCCCCCCGAGGACAGGGGTTGGGGCCAAAAACATTCAGTACTTC
TRBJ1-6,NA,NA,TRBV12-3/TRBV12-4,CVSSPGQNSPLHF,TGTGTCAGCAGCCCAGGACAGAATTCACCCCTCCACTTT
TRBJ2-3,TRBD1,many,TRBV25-1,CASSPWTGRGGTDTQYF,TGTGCCAGCAGCCCCTGGACAGGGAGAGGTGGCACAGATACGCAGTATTTT
TRBJ2-4,TRBD1,NA,TRBV28,CASSSPGQAATF,TGTGCCAGCAGTTCCCCGGGACAGGCGGCCACCTTC
TRBJ2-1,NA,many,TRBV6-5,CASSYDRGWEFYNEQFF,TGTGCCAGCAGTTACGATCGGGGATGGGAGTTCTACAATGAGCAGTTCTTC
TRBJ1-2,NA,NA,TRBV5-4,CASSSDGPYGYTF,TGTGCCAGCAGCTCGGACGGACCATATGGCTACACCTTC
TRBJ1-2,TRBD1,many,TRBV7-2,CASSSGTERYGYTF,TGTGCCAGCAGCTCCGGGACAGAGAGATATGGCTACACCTTC
TRBJ2-4,TRBD1,many,TRBV6-1,CASSQGSNIQYF,TGTGCCAGTTCACAGGGGTCGAACATTCAGTACTTC
TRBJ2-1,TRBD2,many,TRBV7-2,CASSLGGGIYNEQFF,TGTGCCAGCAGCTTAGGCGGGGGGATTTACAATGAGCAGTTCTTC
TRBJ2-1,NA,many,TRBV14,CASSQDQRAYNEQFF,TGTGCCAGCAGCCAAGACCAGCGGGCCTACAATGAGCAGTTCTTC
TRBJ2-4,TRBD1,few,TRBV29-1,CSVRQGVGKNIQYF,TGCAGCGTTAGACAGGGCGTCGGCAAAAACATTCAGTACTTC
TRBJ1-5,NA,NA,TRBV19,CASSMGPDNQPQHF,TGTGCCAGTAGTATGGGTCCAGACAATCAGCCCCAGCATTTT
TRBJ1-4,TRBD1,NA,TRBV10-3,CAISGTGGNEKLFF,TGTGCCATCAGTGGGACAGGGGGTAATGAAAAACTGTTTTTT
TRBJ2-5,NA,many,TRBV7-2,CASSLLVETQYF,TGTGCCAGCAGCTTATTGGTAGAGACCCAGTACTTC
TRBJ1-1,TRBD1,many,TRBV6-2/TRBV6-3,CASSSLRQGEVGMNTEAFF,TGTGCCAGCAGCTCCCTGAGACAGGGGGAGGTAGGGATGAACACTGAAGCTTTCTTT
TRBJ2-1,NA,many,TRBV28,CASSSPGSYNEQFF,TGTGCCAGCAGTTCCCCAGGCTCCTACAATGAGCAGTTCTTC
TRBJ2-5,NA,many,TRBV4-1,CASSQGLSGENLQETQYF,TGCGCCAGCAGCCAAGGTCTTTCAGGGGAAAACCTCCAGGAGACCCAGTACTTC
TRBJ2-7,NA,many,TRBV20-1,CSARRDLSYEQYF,TGCAGTGCCCGCCGGGACCTTTCCTACGAGCAGTACTTC
TRBJ1-1,NA,many,TRBV6-1,CASSSTDNTEAFF,TGTGCCAGCAGTTCGACCGATAACACTGAAGCTTTCTTT
TRBJ1-2,NA,many,TRBV29-1,CSVARSNYGYTF,TGCAGCGTTGCCAGATCTAACTATGGCTACACCTTC
TRBJ2-3,TRBD1,many,TRBV6-5,CASSYGTGTTDTQYF,TGTGCCAGCAGTTACGGGACAGGGACCACAGATACGCAGTATTTT
TRBJ2-3,NA,NA,TRBV5-5,CASSYRRLGTDTQYF,TGTGCCAGCAGCTACCGGCGGTTAGGCACAGATACGCAGTATTTT
TRBJ1-1,NA,NA,TRBV6-6,CASRPPEGRRTEAFF,TGTGCCAGCAGACCCCCCGAGGGGCGCCGGACTGAAGCTTTCTTT
TRBJ2-1,TRBD1,NA,TRBV27,CASRGQPGNNEQFF,TGTGCCAGCAGGGGACAGCCGGGAAACAATGAGCAGTTCTTC
TRBJ2-2,NA,many,TRBV29-1,CSVDQGNTGELFF,TGCAGCGTTGATCAGGGAAACACCGGGGAGCTGTTTTTT
TRBJ2-1,NA,few,TRBV29-1,CSVEYLWTSQRESSYNEQFF,TGCAGCGTTGAATACCTTTGGACATCACAACGGGAAAGCTCCTACAATGAGCAGTTCTTC
TRBJ2-1,NA,many,TRBV5-4,CASSTSDRVEQFF,TGTGCCAGCAGCACCTCGGACCGAGTTGAGCAGTTCTTC
TRBJ1-1,NA,many,TRBV6-2/TRBV6-3,CASSYEGEAFF,TGTGCCAGCAGTTACGAGGGGGAAGCTTTCTTT
TRBJ2-3,NA,few,TRBV7-8,CASSSGRDTQYF,TGTGCCAGCAGCTCCGGAAGGGATACGCAGTATTTT
TRBJ1-4,NA,few,TRBV15,CATSRGLGATNEKLFF,TGTGCCACCAGCAGGGGACTGGGCGCAACTAATGAAAAACTGTTTTTT
TRBJ2-1,NA,NA,TRBV9,CASSASKGPYNEQFF,TGTGCCAGCAGCGCGTCCAAGGGGCCTTACAATGAGCAGTTCTTC
TRBJ2-3,NA,many,TRBV7-9,CASSPVVWGGTDTQYF,TGTGCCAGCAGCCCCGTGGTGTGGGGTGGCACAGATACGCAGTATTTT
TRBJ2-7,TRBD2,many,TRBV20-1,CSASVSGGAFSYEQYF,TGCAGTGCTAGTGTCAGCGGGGGAGCCTTTTCCTACGAGCAGTACTTC
TRBJ1-1,NA,NA,TRBV29-1,CSALGGYTEAFF,TGCAGCGCCCTCGGGGGTTACACTGAAGCTTTCTTT
TRBJ2-3,NA,once,TRBV7-8,CASSPGTGGDLTDTQYF,TGTGCCAGCAGCCCCGGGACTGGCGGGGACCTCACAGATACGCAGTATTTT
TRBJ1-6,NA,many,TRBV2,CASSINYNSPLHF,TGTGCCAGCAGTATCAACTATAATTCACCCCTCCACTTT
TRBJ2-5,TRBD1,many,TRBV15,CATSRKNPLGQGKWTQYF,TGTGCCACCAGCAGAAAGAACCCCCTCGGACAGGGAAAGTGGACCCAGTACTTC
TRBJ2-4,TRBD2,many,TRBV20-1,CSAQSGTTKNIQYF,TGCAGTGCCCAATCGGGGACTACCAAAAACATTCAGTACTTC
TRBJ1-1,NA,many,TRBV5-4,CASSSGAETEAFF,TGTGCCAGCAGCTCGGGTGCGGAGACTGAAGCTTTCTTT
TRBJ2-3,TRBD2,many,TRBV4-2,CASSQDLAGGTDTQYF,TGTGCCAGCAGCCAAGATCTAGCGGGGGGCACAGATACGCAGTATTTT
TRBJ2-5,NA,many,TRBV29-1,CSVAVWRAHDQYF,TGCAGCGTTGCCGTATGGCGGGCCCATGACCAGTACTTC
TRBJ1-2,NA,NA,TRBV7-9,CASSREVEGYTF,TGTGCCAGCAGCAGGGAGGTGGAGGGCTACACCTTC
TRBJ2-7,NA,many,TRBV6-5,CASSYSGVYEQYF,TGTGCCAGCAGTTACTCCGGGGTCTACGAGCAGTACTTC
TRBJ1-6,TRBD1,many,TRBV12-3/TRBV12-4,CASTLMRGRTPLHF,TGTGCCAGCACTCTGATGAGGGGGCGGACACCCCTCCACTTT
TRBJ1-2,TRBD1,many,TRBV9,CASSGETQGAVYGYTF,TGTGCCAGCAGCGGAGAAACTCAGGGGGCTGTCTATGGCTACACCTTC
TRBJ1-1,NA,many,TRBV5-5,CASSQTGFGNTEAFF,TGTGCCAGCAGCCAAACAGGTTTTGGTAACACTGAAGCTTTCTTT
TRBJ1-1,NA,few,TRBV7-9,CASSQHRSTEAFF,TGTGCCAGCAGCCAACATCGGAGCACTGAAGCTTTCTTT
TRBJ2-1,NA,many,TRBV7-2,CASSVVGQFF,TGTGCCAGCAGCGTAGTGGGGCAGTTCTTC
TRBJ1-1,NA,many,TRBV7-3,CASRSTGSPEAFF,TGTGCCAGCAGATCTACAGGGAGCCCTGAAGCTTTCTTT
TRBJ1-6,NA,many,TRBV6-1,CASTRTVRSSYNSPLHF,TGTGCCAGCACCCGGACGGTTCGAAGCTCCTATAATTCACCCCTCCACTTT
TRBJ2-1,NA,NA,TRBV14,CASSRTPDGYNEQFF,TGTGCCAGCAGCCGGACCCCAGACGGGTACAATGAGCAGTTCTTC
TRBJ1-5,NA,many,TRBV28,CASSLIDRRDQPQHF,TGTGCCAGCAGTTTAATCGACAGGAGAGATCAGCCCCAGCATTTT
TRBJ2-2,NA,many,TRBV4-2,CASTGRLGNTGELFF,TGTGCCAGCACAGGACGACTAGGCAACACCGGGGAGCTGTTTTTT
TRBJ1-1,NA,many,TRBV7-2,CAIGGAGDTEAFF,TGTGCCATAGGGGGGGCTGGAGACACTGAAGCTTTCTTT
TRBJ2-7,NA,many,TRBV7-8,CASALASLGEQYF,TGTGCCAGCGCCCTAGCCAGCTTAGGTGAGCAGTACTTC
TRBJ2-1,NA,many,TRBV5-4,CASSPGGSLNEQFF,TGTGCCAGCAGCCCCGGAGGCAGCCTGAATGAGCAGTTCTTC